The 28 T cell receptor beta chains below all came from one sample that was sequenced in a study of T cells in localized non-small cell lung cancer. Sequencing was performed with immunoSEQ multiplex PCR; in TCRdb, only in-frame clones are kept and a portion is missing. The repertoire has tens of thousands of clones, approximately 93% of them found once; the top ten carry roughly 7.9%. Here the sequenced sample was peripheral blood, taken before any cancer treatment. The receptors shown here come from a female donor over 55 with stage I lung adenocarcinoma.

The gene calls are TRBV6-4 and TRBJ2-3; 9 nucleotides align to TRBD2. V trimming: 0 bases; J trimming: 3 bases; junction bases outside the gene matches: 10. Germline lookup yields CDR1 MRHNA and CDR2 SNTAGT. This CDR3 has 18 amino acids. The CDR3 coding sequence is TGTGCCAGCAGTGACTCTTGGGCGGGGGGGATCGCGACAGATACGCAGTATTTT. Protein sequence: CASSDSWAGGIATDTQYF.

The chain employs TRBV7-2 and TRBJ1-1; D uncertain. V was clipped by 3 bases and J by 1 base, with 12 bases between them. The germline gives CDR1 SGHTA, CDR2 FQGNSA. The CDR3 is 15 residues long. CDR3 nucleotide sequence: TGTGCCAGCAGCTTCGTTGGCACATCGAACACTGAAGCTTTCTTT. Its translation is CASSFVGTSNTEAFF.

The chain carries TRBV28 and TRBJ2-1; TRBD2 agrees at 12 bases. Germline trimming cut 7 bases from V and 4 bases from J; bases unmatched to any gene: 11. This CDR3 region has 17 residues. Germline loops: CDR1 MDHEN, CDR2 SYDVKM. This CDR3 reads CASNSGLAGGLYNEQFF. CDR3 coding DNA: TGTGCCAGCAACTCCGGGCTAGCGGGAGGGCTATACAATGAGCAGTTCTTC.

This chain connects TRBV6-6 to TRBJ1-5; a possible D gene is TRBD1 (5 bases). Looked up from germline, CDR1 is MNHNY and CDR2 is SVGAGI (reference sequence). CDR3 length: 14 amino acids. Trimming took off 2 bases at V and 2 bases at J, with 7 bases between the two ends. The DNA of the CDR3 is TGTGCCAGCAGTTACGGGGGAGGCAATCAGCCCCAGCATTTT. Translated, it gives CASSYGGGNQPQHF.

This chain uses TRBV18 with TRBJ2-5, with a tentative D call TRBD2 (6 bases). Trimming shortened V by 2 bases and J by 5 bases, and 6 bases separated the two germline ends. The CDR3 consists of 12 residues. Germline CDR1 reads KGHSH; CDR2 reads LQKENI. The CDR3 loop is CASSPGGETQYF. DNA for the CDR3: TGTGCCAGCTCACCAGGAGGGGAGACCCAGTACTTC. Complete variable domain (other parts from reference TRBV18 and TRBJ2-5): NAGVMQNPRHLVRRRGQEARLRCSPMKGHSHVYWYRQLPEEGLKFMVYLQKENIIDESGMPKERFSAEFPKEGPSILRIQQVVRGDSAAYFCASSPGGETQYFGPGTRLLVL.

The CDR3 coding sequence is TGTGCCAGCTCACCACTGGGGACTGAAGCTTTCTTT. Encoded protein: CASSPLGTEAFF. The chain carries TRBV18 and TRBJ1-1, with D unclear. Between the trimmed V and J ends, which lost 1 base and 5 bases, there was a span of 5 bases. CDR1 and CDR2 from the germline V gene are KGHSH and LQKENI. This CDR3 is built from 12 residues. The entire variable domain, with the rest obtained from reference TRBV18 and TRBJ1-1, is as follows: NAGVMQNPRHLVRRRGQEARLRCSPMKGHSHVYWYRQLPEEGLKFMVYLQKENIIDESGMPKERFSAEFPKEGPSILRIQQVVRGDSAAYFCASSPLGTEAFFGQGTRLTVV.

The CDR3 DNA is TGTGCCATCAGCCCCGTTAGCAGGGACACTGAAGCTTTCTTT. This sequence encodes CAISPVSRDTEAFF. The V gene is TRBV10-3, the J gene TRBJ1-1; D is perhaps TRBD1 (5 bases). This CDR3 spans 14 amino acids. Between the trimmed V and J ends, which lost 6 bases and 3 bases, there was a span of 14 bases. Germline CDR1 and CDR2: ENHRY and SYGVKD.

The chain recombines TRBV5-8 with TRBJ2-7; 10 bases fit TRBD1. The CDR3 totals 14 residues. The germline CDR1 and CDR2 sequences are SGHTS and YDEGEE. The junction had 9 bases not matched to a gene; V was cut back by 5 bases and J by 7 bases. The CDR3 is CASRDGTGAREQYF. Written as DNA, the CDR3 is TGTGCCAGCAGAGACGGGACAGGGGCTAGGGAGCAGTACTTC.

This clone was counted a single time. This chain connects TRBV19 to TRBJ1-5, with 7 bases identical to TRBD1. Trimming cost V 4 bases and J 6 bases; bases outside gene matches: 9. Germline-derived CDR1 and CDR2 are LNHDA and SQIVND (reference sequence). This CDR3 contains 15 residues. The CDR3 is CASSTGQAGAQPQHF. The CDR3 DNA reads TGTGCCAGTAGTACAGGACAGGCGGGGGCTCAGCCCCAGCATTTT.

V is TRBV27 and J is TRBJ1-6, with 7 bases that match TRBD1. After removal of 5 bases from V and 9 bases from J, the junction contained 10 bases not matched to a gene. Germline CDR1 and CDR2: MNHEY and SMNVEV (reference sequence). The CDR3 has 15 amino acids. The CDR3 is CASSPTDRRGSPLHF. CDR3 DNA sequence: TGTGCCAGCAGTCCGACGGACAGGCGGGGTTCACCCCTCCACTTT.

The V call is TRBV19, the J call TRBJ2-3; 7 nucleotides align to TRBD1. The trim removed 4 bases at V and 2 bases at J, leaving 6 bases unmatched. The CDR3 spans 15 residues. Germline lookup yields CDR1 LNHDA and CDR2 SQIVND (reference sequence). This CDR3 reads CASSRMGQITDTQYF. CDR3 bases: TGTGCCAGTAGTAGGATGGGACAGATCACAGATACGCAGTATTTT.

DNA for the CDR3: TGCGCCAGCAGCCCCGGGACAGGAGGAAACACCATATATTTT. Translation: CASSPGTGGNTIYF. This rearrangement joins TRBV5-1 to TRBJ1-3; 8 bases agree with TRBD1. CDR3 length: 14 residues. CDR1 is SGHRS, CDR2 YFSETQ, per germline. J was trimmed by 4 bases and V by 4 bases; bases with no gene match: 4.

The CDR3 coding sequence is TGTGCCAGTAAAGGGGGGTACAACGACTATGGCTACACCTTC. Translating gives CASKGGYNDYGYTF. This rearrangement joins TRBV19 to TRBJ1-2; a weak D match, TRBD1 (6 bases). Germline CDR1 and CDR2: LNHDA and SQIVND (reference sequence). This CDR3 comprises 14 residues. Trimming shortened V by 7 bases and J by 3 bases, and 15 bases separated the two germline ends.

V gene TRBV28 combines with J gene TRBJ2-7, with unresolved D. The CDR3 runs to 14 residues. V was clipped by 4 bases and J by 4 bases, with 14 bases between them. Germline assignment: CDR1 MDHEN and CDR2 SYDVKM. As DNA, the CDR3 is TGTGCCAGCAGTTCCCCAAACCCCCCATACGAGCAGTACTTC. It encodes CASSSPNPPYEQYF.

The chain is built from TRBV10-1 and TRBJ2-3, with TRBD2 as a possible D gene (5 bases). The CDR3 sequence is 13 residues long. The germline CDR1 and CDR2 sequences are WNHNN and SYGVQD (reference sequence). V lost 11 bases, J lost 0 bases, and 12 bases lay in between. The chain's CDR3 is CAGLSPSTDTQYF. CDR3 coding DNA: TGCGCCGGACTCTCTCCCAGCACAGATACGCAGTATTTT.

The V gene is TRBV4-3, the J gene TRBJ1-3; D remains ambiguous. Per germline, CDR1 LGHNA and CDR2 YSLEER. Deletions cut 0 bases from V and 0 bases from J, with 9 bases between. The CDR3 loop spans 16 amino acids. Here the CDR3 reads CASSQEEGFSGNTIYF. The CDR3 bases are TGCGCCAGCAGCCAAGAGGAAGGGTTCTCTGGAAACACCATATATTTT.

The table lists this clone with a few counts. V gene TRBV28 combines with J gene TRBJ1-1, with unresolved D. The CDR3 loop spans 15 amino acids. Germline V gives CDR1 MDHEN, CDR2 SYDVKM. V lost 4 bases and J lost 0, with 12 bases in between. CDR3 coding DNA: TGTGCCAGCAGTTCGTGGGATGAAATGAACACTGAAGCTTTCTTT. It yields the protein CASSSWDEMNTEAFF.

This rearrangement joins TRBV27 to TRBJ1-4; D gene ambiguous. The CDR3 loop spans 14 amino acids. V was clipped by 3 bases and J by 5 bases, with 10 bases between them. Per the germline V gene, CDR1 is MNHEY and CDR2 is SMNVEV (reference sequence). In nucleotides, the CDR3 is TGTGCCAGCAGTTTTCACGGGAAAAATGAAAAACTGTTTTTT. This gives the protein CASSFHGKNEKLFF.

The CDR3 reads CASSTSPGEGRTDTQYF. The CDR3 DNA reads as TGTGCCAGCAGCACCTCGCCAGGGGAGGGGCGCACAGATACGCAGTATTTT. This chain links TRBV9 with TRBJ2-3; a weak D match, TRBD2 (7 bases). V lost 4 bases to trimming and J lost 1 base, with 19 bases between them. This CDR3 has 17 amino acids. The V gene's germline CDR1 is SGDLS and CDR2 YYNGEE.

This clone has only one observation. This sequence joins TRBV18 and TRBJ2-1; TRBD2 agrees at 12 bases. The CDR3 runs 14 residues. The germline V gene encodes CDR1 KGHSH and CDR2 LQKENI. The ends lost 4 bases at V and 8 bases at J; junction bases unmatched: 3. CDR3 coding DNA: TGTGCCAGCTCACGACTAGCGGGAGTCTATGAGCAGTTCTTC. Translating it yields CASSRLAGVYEQFF.

The chain is built from TRBV12-5 and TRBJ2-6; possibly TRBD1 for D (5 bases). From germline, CDR1 is LGHNT and CDR2 FRNRAP. V was shortened by 1 base and J by 0 bases, with 13 bases between the two germline ends. The CDR3 covers 18 residues. This CDR3 is CASGLATTTVSGANVLTF. For the CDR3, the DNA is TGTGCTAGTGGTTTGGCAACTACGACAGTCTCTGGGGCCAACGTCCTGACTTTC.

The chain uses TRBV27 and TRBJ2-3; 9 nucleotides agree with TRBD2. CDR3 length equals 16 residues. The ends lost 4 bases at V and 8 bases at J; junction bases unmatched: 13. Germline CDR1 MNHEY, CDR2 SMNVEV (reference sequence). The CDR3 loop reads CASSSAGTSFGVTQYF. The DNA for the CDR3 is TGTGCCAGCAGTTCGGCCGGGACTAGCTTTGGTGTTACGCAGTATTTT.

V and J are TRBV7-2 and TRBJ2-7, with 8 positions matching TRBD2. The CDR3 length is 15 residues. The trim removed 0 bases at V and 0 bases at J, leaving 1 base unmatched. Per germline, CDR1 SGHTA and CDR2 FQGNSA. The CDR3 coding sequence is TGTGCCAGCAGCTTAGCCGGGACTAGCTCCTACGAGCAGTACGTC. This gives the protein CASSLAGTSSYEQYV.

This sequence joins TRBV11-2 and TRBJ1-4; maybe TRBD1 (5 bases). V lost 1 base and J lost 11, with 11 bases in between. The CDR3 consists of 13 residues. Germline V lookup: CDR1 SGHAT, CDR2 FQNNGV. CDR3 in amino acids: CASSLGGEWKLFF. The CDR3 DNA sequence: TGTGCCAGCAGCTTAGGGGGGGAGTGGAAACTGTTTTTT.

The chain carries TRBV19 and TRBJ1-5; unclear D gene. Looked up from germline, CDR1 is LNHDA and CDR2 is SQIVND (reference sequence). The CDR3 spans 12 residues. With 3 bases removed from V and 5 bases from J, the gap between germline ends came to 5 bases. CDR3 in DNA: TGTGCCAGTAGTATTTTGGATCAGCCCCAGCATTTT. Its protein product is CASSILDQPQHF.

The V gene is TRBV11-3, the J gene TRBJ2-7; possible D gene TRBD2, 6 bases. The V end lost 5 bases, the J end lost 4 bases, and 12 bases lay between the germline ends. In germline, CDR1 is SGHNT, CDR2 YENEEA. CDR3 length: 13 residues. The DNA of the CDR3 is TGTGCCAGCAGCCAAACTGGGAGGTACGAGCAGTACGTC. This encodes CASSQTGRYEQYV.

The V call is TRBV2, the J call TRBJ2-7; D possibly corresponds to TRBD1 (6 bases). This CDR3 has 14 residues. In germline, CDR1 is SNHLY, CDR2 FYNNEI. Between the trimmed V and J ends, which lost 3 bases and 3 bases, there was a span of 12 bases. The CDR3 protein is CASSEQGLVYEQYF. The CDR3, as DNA: TGTGCCAGCAGTGAGCAGGGGTTGGTCTACGAGCAGTACTTC.

The sample holds one count of this clone. V gene TRBV11-2 combines with J gene TRBJ2-6; no clear D gene. This CDR3 contains 15 residues. Germline V gene lookup returns CDR1 SGHAT and CDR2 FQNNGV. Trimming removed 5 bases from V and 0 bases from J, with 8 bases in between. CDR3 in amino acids: CASSTHASGANVLTF. Written as DNA, the CDR3 is TGTGCCAGCAGCACACACGCCTCTGGGGCCAACGTCCTGACTTTC.